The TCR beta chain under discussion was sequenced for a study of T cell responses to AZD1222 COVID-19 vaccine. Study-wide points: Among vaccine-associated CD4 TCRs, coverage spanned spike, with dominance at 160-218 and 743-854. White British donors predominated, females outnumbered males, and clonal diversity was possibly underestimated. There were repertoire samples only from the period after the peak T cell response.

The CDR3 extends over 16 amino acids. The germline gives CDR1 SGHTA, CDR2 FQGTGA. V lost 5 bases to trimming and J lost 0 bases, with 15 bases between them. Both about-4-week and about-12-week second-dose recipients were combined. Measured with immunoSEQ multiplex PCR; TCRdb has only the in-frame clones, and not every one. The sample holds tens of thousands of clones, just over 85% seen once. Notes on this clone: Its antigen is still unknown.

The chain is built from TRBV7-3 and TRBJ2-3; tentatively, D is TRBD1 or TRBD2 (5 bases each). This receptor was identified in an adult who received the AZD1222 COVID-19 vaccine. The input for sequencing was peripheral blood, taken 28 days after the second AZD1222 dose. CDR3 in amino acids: CASSPERGLSTDTQYF. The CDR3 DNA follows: TGTGCCAGCAGCCCGGAGAGGGGCCTTAGCACAGATACGCAGTATTTT.